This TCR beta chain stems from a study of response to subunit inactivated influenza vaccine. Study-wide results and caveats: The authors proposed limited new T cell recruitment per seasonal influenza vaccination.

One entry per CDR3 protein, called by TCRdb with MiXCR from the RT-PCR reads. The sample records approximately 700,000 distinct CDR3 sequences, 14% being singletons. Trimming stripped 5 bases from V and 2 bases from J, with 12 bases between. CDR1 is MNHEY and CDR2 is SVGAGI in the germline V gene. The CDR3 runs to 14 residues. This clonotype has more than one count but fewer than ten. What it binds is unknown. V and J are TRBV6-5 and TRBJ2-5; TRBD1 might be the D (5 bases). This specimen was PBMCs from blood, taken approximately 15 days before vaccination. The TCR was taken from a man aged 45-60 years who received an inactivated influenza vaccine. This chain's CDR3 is CASSTRQLQETQYF. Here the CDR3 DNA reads TGTGCCAGCAGTACACGACAGTTACAAGAGACCCAGTACTTC.